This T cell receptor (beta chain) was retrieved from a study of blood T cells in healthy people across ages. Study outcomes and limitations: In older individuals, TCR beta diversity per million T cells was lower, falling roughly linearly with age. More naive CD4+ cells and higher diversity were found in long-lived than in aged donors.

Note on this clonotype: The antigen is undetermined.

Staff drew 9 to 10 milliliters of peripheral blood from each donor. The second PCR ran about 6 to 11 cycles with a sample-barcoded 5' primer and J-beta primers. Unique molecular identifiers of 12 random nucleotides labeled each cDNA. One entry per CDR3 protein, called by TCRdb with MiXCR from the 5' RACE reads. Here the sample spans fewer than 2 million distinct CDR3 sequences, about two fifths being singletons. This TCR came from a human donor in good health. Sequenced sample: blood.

The CDR3 DNA reads TGTGCCACACTAACAGGGGGGGGAGAGACCCAGTACTTC. This encodes CATLTGGGETQYF. This chain connects TRBV6-5 to TRBJ2-5; D is perhaps TRBD1 (8 bases). The CDR3 contains 13 residues. CDR1 MNHEY and CDR2 SVGAGI come from the germline V gene. The V and J ends lost 10 bases and 4 bases respectively, with 16 bases between them.